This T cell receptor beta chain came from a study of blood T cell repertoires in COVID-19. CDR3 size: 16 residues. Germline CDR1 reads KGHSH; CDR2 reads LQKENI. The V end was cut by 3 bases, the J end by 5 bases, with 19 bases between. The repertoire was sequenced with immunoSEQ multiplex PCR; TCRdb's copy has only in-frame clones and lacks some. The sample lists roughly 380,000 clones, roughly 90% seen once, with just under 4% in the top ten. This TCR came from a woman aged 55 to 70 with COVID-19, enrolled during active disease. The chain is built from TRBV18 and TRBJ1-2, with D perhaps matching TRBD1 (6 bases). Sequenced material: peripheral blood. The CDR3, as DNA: TGTGCCAGCTCACCTCGAAAACAGGGAAACTTTTATGGCTACACCTTC. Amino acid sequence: CASSPRKQGNFYGYTF.